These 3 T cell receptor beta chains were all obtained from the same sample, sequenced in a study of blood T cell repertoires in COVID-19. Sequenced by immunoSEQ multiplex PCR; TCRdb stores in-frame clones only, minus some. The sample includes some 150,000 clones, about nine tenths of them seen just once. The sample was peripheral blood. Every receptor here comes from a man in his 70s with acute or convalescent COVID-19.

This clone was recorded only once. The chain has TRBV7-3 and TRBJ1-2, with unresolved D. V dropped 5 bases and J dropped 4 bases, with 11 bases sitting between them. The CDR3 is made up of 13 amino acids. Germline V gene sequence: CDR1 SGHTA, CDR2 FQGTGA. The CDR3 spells CASSAGLGYGYTF. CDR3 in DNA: TGTGCCAGCAGCGCCGGACTGGGCTATGGCTACACCTTC.

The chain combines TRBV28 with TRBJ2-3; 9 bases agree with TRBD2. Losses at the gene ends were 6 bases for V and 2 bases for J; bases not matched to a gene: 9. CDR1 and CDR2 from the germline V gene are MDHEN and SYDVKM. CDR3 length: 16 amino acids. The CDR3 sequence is CASSPGTSSLTDTQYF. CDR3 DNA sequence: TGTGCCAGCAGCCCCGGGACTAGCTCTCTCACAGATACGCAGTATTTT.

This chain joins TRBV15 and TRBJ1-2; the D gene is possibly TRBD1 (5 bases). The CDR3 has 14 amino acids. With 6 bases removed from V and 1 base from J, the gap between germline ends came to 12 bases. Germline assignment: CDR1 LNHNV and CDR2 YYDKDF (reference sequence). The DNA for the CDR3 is TGTGCCACCAGTGGGACTCGGGGTAACTATGGCTACACCTTC. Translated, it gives CATSGTRGNYGYTF.